The 18 T cell receptor beta chains listed next were all sequenced from one sample in a study of T-cell reconstitution after alpha-beta-depleted transplantation in children. During its preparation, the TCRbeta library received unique molecular identifiers. MiXCR, run by TCRdb on the PCR reads, gives a single entry per CDR3 protein. This table holds more than 300,000 distinct CDR3 sequences, around 16% found once. Material: PBMCs, mostly from graft donor cells, obtained 360 days after TCRalphabeta/CD19-depleted stem cell transplant. Receptors were obtained from a male patient aged 2-15 years who had a stem cell transplant for acute lymphoblastic leukemia, so the T cells may come from the graft donor.

This clonotype has a count of ten or more. The CDR3, as DNA: TGTGCCAGCAGTTCACAGGGGGGACAGTACTTC. Translating gives CASSSQGGQYF. V and J are TRBV12-3 or TRBV12-4 and TRBJ2-4, with TRBD1 matching 8 bases. This CDR3 has 11 residues. The trim removed 4 bases at V and 13 bases at J, leaving 3 bases unmatched.

V and J are TRBV4-3 and TRBJ1-4, with TRBD1 as a possible D gene (5 bases). The germline CDR1 and CDR2 sequences are LGHNA and YSLEER. V was shortened by 3 bases and J by 7 bases, with 9 bases between the two germline ends. This CDR3 contains 13 residues. The CDR3 here is CASSHGGGEKLFF. As DNA, the CDR3 is TGCGCCAGCAGCCACGGGGGGGGTGAAAAACTGTTTTTT.

This clonotype has just a few counts. This sequence joins TRBV5-1 and TRBJ2-2, with D unresolved. Germline V lookup: CDR1 SGHRS, CDR2 YFSETQ. V was clipped by 4 bases and J by 0 bases, with 13 bases between them. The CDR3 extends over 16 amino acids. The CDR3 reads CASSLEVKPNTGELFF. As DNA, the CDR3 is TGCGCCAGCAGCCTGGAAGTCAAACCGAACACCGGGGAGCTGTTTTTT. Based on the CDR3 plus reference TRBV5-1 and TRBJ2-2, the full variable domain is KAGVTQTPRYLIKTRGQQVTLSCSPISGHRSVSWYQQTPGQGLQFLFEYFSETQRNKGNFPGRFSGRQFSNSRSEMNVSTLELGDSALYLCASSLEVKPNTGELFFGEGSRLTVL.

The chain recombines TRBV5-8 with TRBJ2-7, with no clear D. CDR1 and CDR2 (germline): SGHTS, YDEGEE. V was pared by 4 bases and J by 3 bases, with 17 bases between. This CDR3 contains 15 residues. The CDR3 region has the DNA TGTGCCAGCAGCCGTCCGCGGCGCAGCCTCTACGAGCAGTACTTC. As protein: CASSRPRRSLYEQYF. The complete variable domain, with remaining parts taken from reference TRBV5-8 and TRBJ2-7, reads EAGVTQSPTHLIKTRGQQATLRCSPISGHTSVYWYQQALGLGLQFLLWYDEGEERNRGNFPPRFSGRQFPNYSSELNVNALELEDSALYLCASSRPRRSLYEQYFGPGTRLTVT.

V usage is TRBV20-1 and J usage is TRBJ1-4; TRBD1 aligns across 7 bases. CDR3 length: 14 amino acids. V lost 5 bases, J lost 8 bases, and 11 bases stayed unmatched. The germline gives CDR1 DFQATT, CDR2 SNEGSKA (reference sequence). This CDR3 is CSAQETGWGEKLFF. CDR3 nucleotide sequence: TGCAGTGCTCAGGAGACAGGGTGGGGGGAAAAACTGTTTTTT.

This clonotype was counted many times. The rearrangement links TRBV5-1 to TRBJ1-6; perhaps TRBD1 as D (5 bases). This CDR3 is built from 13 residues. From germline, CDR1 is SGHRS and CDR2 YFSETQ. The V and J ends lost 4 bases and 8 bases respectively, with 10 bases between them. CDR3 bases: TGCGCCAGCAGCGGGCAGGGAGATTCACCCCTCCACTTT. Its protein is CASSGQGDSPLHF.

V and J are TRBV20-1 and TRBJ2-1; D gene unclear. Per the germline V gene, CDR1 is DFQATT and CDR2 is SNEGSKA (reference sequence). Trimming cost V 3 bases and J 8 bases, with 11 bases left between them. The length of the CDR3 is 12 residues. The CDR3 coding sequence is TGCAGTGCTAGTGACCTATCCGATGAGCAGTTCTTC. Translation: CSASDLSDEQFF.

This chain connects TRBV5-5 to TRBJ2-5; D is unclear. There are 12 residues in the CDR3. V was cut by 4 bases and J by 0 bases, with 4 bases left in between. Germline V CDR1 and CDR2: SGHKS, YYEKEE (reference sequence). The CDR3 loop is CASSPHQETQYF. In DNA form, the CDR3 reads TGTGCCAGCAGCCCCCACCAAGAGACCCAGTACTTC.

The J gene is TRBJ2-3, the V gene TRBV6-4; 7 bases are a match to TRBD1. This CDR3 is built from 14 residues. Per germline, CDR1 MRHNA and CDR2 SNTAGT. The junction had 5 bases not matched to a gene; V was cut back by 2 bases and J by 6 bases. The DNA for the CDR3 is TGTGCCAGCAGTGACGGACCGACAGGGGATACGCAGTATTTT. It is translated as CASSDGPTGDTQYF.

This clonotype was seen many times. A read error may account for a junction end that differs from germline. The chain links TRBV7-7 to TRBJ2-3; 8 bases match TRBD1. The CDR3 is 15 amino acids. In germline, CDR1 is SSHAT, CDR2 FNYEAQ (reference sequence). The CDR3 reads CASSFSDRGTDTQYF. DNA for the CDR3: TGTGCTAGCAGCTTTAGCGACAGGGGTACAGATACGCAGTATTTT.

This chain uses TRBV7-2 with TRBJ2-4; possible D gene TRBD2, 5 bases. The V end lost 5 bases, the J end lost 3 bases, and 14 bases lay between the germline ends. The CDR3 runs 15 residues. Germline V gives CDR1 SGHTA, CDR2 FQGNSA. CDR3 DNA: TGTGCCAGCAGCAACCGCAACGGAGGCAAAAACATTCAGTACTTC. It is translated as CASSNRNGGKNIQYF.

This clonotype was found a few times. This sequence joins TRBV20-1 and TRBJ2-7, with a possible D match to TRBD1 (6 bases). The V end lost 0 bases, the J end lost 3 bases, and 18 bases lay between the germline ends. The CDR3 is 16 residues long. Germline assignment: CDR1 DFQATT and CDR2 SNEGSKA (reference sequence). The CDR3 region has the DNA TGCAGTGCTAGAGATCCTACAGGGCCCAGGGGCTACGAGCAGTACTTC. Encoded protein: CSARDPTGPRGYEQYF.

The chain carries TRBV12-3 or TRBV12-4 and TRBJ2-7; 10 positions match TRBD1. The CDR3 loop spans 17 amino acids. With V trimmed by 6 bases and J by 6 bases, 17 bases remained unmatched. The CDR3 spells CASSLHGTGTGAREQYF. The CDR3 DNA reads TGTGCCAGCAGCCTCCACGGGACCGGGACAGGGGCTCGCGAGCAGTACTTC.

J is TRBJ2-3 and V is TRBV20-1; D may be TRBD1 (6 bases). V lost 5 bases to trimming and J lost 1 base, with 10 bases between them. CDR1 DFQATT and CDR2 SNEGSKA come from the germline V gene (reference sequence). This CDR3 is built from 13 residues. Here the CDR3 DNA reads TGCAGTGCTGGAAGACAGGGCACAGATACGCAGTATTTT. Translating it yields CSAGRQGTDTQYF.

This clonotype was seen a handful of times. The chain is built from TRBV20-1 and TRBJ2-2, with unresolved D. Germline loops: CDR1 DFQATT, CDR2 SNEGSKA (reference sequence). The CDR3 consists of 13 residues. V lost 5 bases and J lost 3, with 10 bases in between. The CDR3 here is CSAAGPDTGELFF. CDR3 in DNA: TGCAGTGCTGCCGGACCAGACACCGGGGAGCTGTTTTTT.

The chain combines TRBV28 with TRBJ1-5, with D unresolved. CDR1 and CDR2 (germline): MDHEN, SYDVKM. This CDR3 has 12 amino acids. The V end lost 3 bases, the J end lost 4 bases, and 4 bases lay between the germline ends. CDR3: CASSLLNQPQHF. In DNA, the CDR3 is TGTGCCAGCAGTTTGCTGAATCAGCCCCAGCATTTT.

This clonotype appeared many times. This chain uses TRBV6-1 with TRBJ2-5, with 10 bases identical to TRBD1. The V gene end was trimmed by 5 bases and the J gene end by 5 bases; junction bases not matched to a gene: 17. The germline V gene has CDR1 MNHNS and CDR2 SASEGT. The CDR3 has 18 amino acids. CDR3 in DNA: TGTGCCAGCAGTCCTCGCCTCTCCGGCTGGGACAGGGGTGAGACCCAGTACTTC. Encoded protein: CASSPRLSGWDRGETQYF.

This clonotype has only a few counts. V is TRBV9 and J is TRBJ2-5; 7 bases align to TRBD2. The germline CDR1 and CDR2 sequences are SGDLS and YYNGEE. V lost 0 bases and J lost 1; bases outside the gene matches: 3. The CDR3 is made up of 15 amino acids. The CDR3 is CASSVGGGVQETQYF. Written as DNA, the CDR3 is TGTGCCAGCAGCGTAGGTGGGGGGGTCCAAGAGACCCAGTACTTC. The complete variable domain, with remaining parts taken from reference TRBV9 and TRBJ2-5, reads DSGVTQTPKHLITATGQRVTLRCSPRSGDLSVYWYQQSLDQGLQFLIQYYNGEERAKGNILERFSAQQFPDLHSELNLSSLELGDSALYFCASSVGGGVQETQYFGPGTRLLVL.